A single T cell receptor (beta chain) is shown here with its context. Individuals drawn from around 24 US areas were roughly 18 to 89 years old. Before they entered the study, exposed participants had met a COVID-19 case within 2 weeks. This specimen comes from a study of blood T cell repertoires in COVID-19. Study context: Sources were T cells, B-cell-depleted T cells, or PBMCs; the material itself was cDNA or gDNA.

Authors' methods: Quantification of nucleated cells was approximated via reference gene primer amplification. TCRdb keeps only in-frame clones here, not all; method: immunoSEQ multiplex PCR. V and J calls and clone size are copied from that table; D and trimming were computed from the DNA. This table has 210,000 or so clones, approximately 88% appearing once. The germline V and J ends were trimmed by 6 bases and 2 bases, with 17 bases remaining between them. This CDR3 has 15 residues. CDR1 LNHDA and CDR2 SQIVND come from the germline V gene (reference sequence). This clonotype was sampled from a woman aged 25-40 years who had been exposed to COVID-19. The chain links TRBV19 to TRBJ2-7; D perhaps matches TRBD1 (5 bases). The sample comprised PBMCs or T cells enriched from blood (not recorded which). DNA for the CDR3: TGTGCCAGTAGCATCAGGGCAGGGTACACCTACGAGCAGTACTTC. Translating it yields CASSIRAGYTYEQYF. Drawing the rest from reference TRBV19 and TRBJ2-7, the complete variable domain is DGGITQSPKYLFRKEGQNVTLSCEQNLNHDAMYWYRQDPGQGLRLIYYSQIVNDFQKGDIAEGYSVSREKKESFPLTVTSAQKNPTAFYLCASSIRAGYTYEQYFGPGTRLTVT.